This TCR beta chain was obtained from a study of long-term antiretroviral therapy in people with HIV. For the study at large: When the earliest samples were collected, ART was typically delayed until CD4 counts fell.

Study-level results: Increased diversity was seen after ART, yet it remained lower than in transplant donor controls.

Cryopreserved PBMC, at about 0.85-11 million per sample, were present before DNA extraction. V gave up 1 base and J gave up 5 bases, with 11 bases separating them. The CDR3 has 14 amino acids. Germline-derived CDR1 and CDR2 are LGHNA and YSLEER. As to this clone: Antigen specificity is unknown.

Samples were assayed with immunoSEQ v3.0 at survey level. The table came from immunoSEQ multiplex PCR; TCRdb's copy has only in-frame clones and leaves some out. In the table there are over 10,000 clones, over 60% of which are singletons. The chain employs TRBV4-3 and TRBJ1-2; tentative D call: TRBD1 (5 bases). The clonotype comes from a middle-aged woman with HIV. Source: unsorted PBMCs, taken 0.5 years before starting antiretroviral therapy. The CDR3 loop is CASSQVLKGYGYTF. The DNA for the CDR3 is TGCGCCAGCAGCCAAGTTCTGAAGGGGTATGGCTACACCTTC.